The entry below describes one T cell receptor beta chain. RNA, at about 0.5 to 1 ug, was reverse transcribed with random hexamers. TCR beta CDR3 was amplified by immunoSEQ multiplex PCR. This amplification extended across 54 Vbeta and 13 Jbeta segments. From the immunoSEQ multiplex PCR reads, TCRdb called clonotypes with MiXCR, one entry per CDR3 protein. The table lists roughly 330,000 distinct CDR3 sequences, 92% of them singletons. The entry originates in a study of CD8 T cells in Susac syndrome. The study sequenced TCR beta in blood CD8+ and CD4+ T cells. Negative magnetic isolation gave CD8+ and CD4+ cells; FACS enriched CD8+ TEMRA. From germline, CDR1 is SEHNR and CDR2 FQNEAQ (reference sequence). Trimming stripped 5 bases from V and 11 bases from J, with 10 bases between. The CDR3 is made up of 12 amino acids.

The sequence was collected from a human donor with multiple sclerosis. The rearrangement links TRBV7-9 to TRBJ1-6; unclear D gene. The sample was CD4+ T cells from PBMCs. The CDR3 coding sequence is TGTGCCAGCAGCGCCGGGCCAACACCCCTCCACTTT. Amino acids: CASSAGPTPLHF.